This T cell receptor beta chain was observed in a study of T cells in Graves' hyperthyroidism and ophthalmopathy. In regard to this clonotype: The antigen remains unidentified.

This CDR3 comprises 13 residues. Trimming pared 5 bases from V and 2 bases from J, leaving 9 bases between. Germline CDR1 and CDR2: SGHAT and FQNNGV. Points from the study as a whole: Most expanded thyroid clonotypes above 0.001 also appeared in blood.

The study based diagnoses on clinical symptoms, serum thyroxine and TRAb, thyroid ultrasound and orbital computed tomography. RNA transcripts gave rise to amplified TCR beta CDR3 regions. First-round RT-PCR targeting the TCR CDR3 was performed with the HTBI primer set. TCRdb called the multiplex PCR reads again in MiXCR, with one record for every CDR3 protein. The sample has some 510,000 distinct CDR3 sequences, less than 25% seen once; the top ten hold approximately 26%. The rearrangement joins TRBV11-2 to TRBJ2-5; D unclear. The receptor was derived from a man aged 18 to 30 with Graves' hyperthyroidism. The sample consisted of blood. DNA for the CDR3: TGTGCCAGCAGCAGAGACTGGCAAGAGACCCAGTACTTC. This sequence encodes CASSRDWQETQYF.